The entry that follows covers one TCR beta chain sequence. This specimen comes from a study of blood T cell repertoires in COVID-19. V shed 6 bases and J shed 5 bases, with 16 bases lying between them. The CDR3 length is 14 residues. Germline V gene sequence: CDR1 KGHSH, CDR2 LQKENI. The authors' processing: Reference gene primers were amplified, and this amplification served to estimate nucleated cell counts. TCRdb keeps only in-frame clones here, not all; method: immunoSEQ multiplex PCR. The DNA was the basis for D and trimming; V, J and clone size are from that table. Of about 110,000 clones listed, 89% are singletons.

This sequence was found in a man aged 35 to 55 with active or convalescent COVID-19. V and J are TRBV18 and TRBJ2-5; no reliable D call. What was sequenced was peripheral blood. CDR3 sequence: CASSPSTRLETQYF. The CDR3 nucleotides read TGTGCCAGCTCTCCCTCGACCAGGTTGGAGACCCAGTACTTC.